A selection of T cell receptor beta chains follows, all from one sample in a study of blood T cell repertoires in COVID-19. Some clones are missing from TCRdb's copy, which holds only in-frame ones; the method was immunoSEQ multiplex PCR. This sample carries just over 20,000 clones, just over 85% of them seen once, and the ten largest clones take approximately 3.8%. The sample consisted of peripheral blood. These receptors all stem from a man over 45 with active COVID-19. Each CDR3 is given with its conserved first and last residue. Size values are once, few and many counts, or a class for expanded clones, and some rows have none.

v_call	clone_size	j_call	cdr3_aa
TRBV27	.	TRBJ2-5	CASSRDATGNWETQYF
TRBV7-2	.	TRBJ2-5	CASSLRYQETQYF
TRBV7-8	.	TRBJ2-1	CASSLEQAREQFF
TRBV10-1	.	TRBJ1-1	CATSPGTGMNTEAFF
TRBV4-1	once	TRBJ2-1	CASSLQAALYNEQFF
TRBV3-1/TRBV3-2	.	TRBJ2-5	CASSQTGEETQYF
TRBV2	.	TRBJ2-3	CASSEALRVSDTQYF
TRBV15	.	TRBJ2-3	CATSSPLARRRDF
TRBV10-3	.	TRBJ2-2	CAIYYRSPGQGTGELFF
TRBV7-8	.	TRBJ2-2	CASSLLRGWNTGELFF
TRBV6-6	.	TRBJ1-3	CASSRDRGNGNTIYF
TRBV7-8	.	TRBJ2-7	CASSLFLPARHVQGGQYF
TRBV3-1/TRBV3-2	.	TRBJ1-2	CTSSQSPGLGYGYTF
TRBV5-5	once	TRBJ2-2	CASSLVRGDTGELFF
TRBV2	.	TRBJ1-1	CASSSRVYTEAFF
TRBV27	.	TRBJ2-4	CASSPRGTNIQYF
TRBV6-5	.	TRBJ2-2	CASTNGGGELFF
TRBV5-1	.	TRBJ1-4	CASSLDRVPEKLFF
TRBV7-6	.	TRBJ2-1	CASSNFMDPGEDEQFF
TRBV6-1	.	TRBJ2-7	CASSDQGPEQYF
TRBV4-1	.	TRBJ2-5	CASSPLAGGTQYF
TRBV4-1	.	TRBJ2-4	CASSQLTSGGAKNIQYF
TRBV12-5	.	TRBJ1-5	CASGLVGEPQHF
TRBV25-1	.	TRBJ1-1	CASSAVSMNTEAFF
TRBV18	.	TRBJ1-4	CASSPPGTAATNEKLFF
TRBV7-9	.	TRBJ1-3	CASSSPLDRVTGNTIYF
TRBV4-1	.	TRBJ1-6	CASSHTGTESSYNSPLHF
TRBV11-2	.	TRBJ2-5	CASSFGETQYF
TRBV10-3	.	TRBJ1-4	CAISARFRGRIATNEKLFF
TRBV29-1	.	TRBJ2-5	CSASPGTGQETQYF